Presented here are 21 T cell receptor beta chains from one specimen sequenced in a study of shared clonotypes between healthy human individuals. Generated by immunoSEQ multiplex PCR, the TCRdb table keeps only in-frame clones and is missing some. The sample has around 1.9 million clones, about 94% seen once. CD8 cells classed as naive were CD45RO-negative and positively selected for CCR7, excluding terminally differentiated effector memory CD45RA+ cells. The specimen was naive CD8+ T cells from PBMCs. These receptors originate from a man aged 18 to 30 in good health. Some clones in this sample may be carry-over from other donors' samples.

A remark on this clone: Other DNA sequences of this sample code for an identical CDR3. The V and J genes are TRBV6-5 and TRBJ2-7; 8 bases fit TRBD2. Germline CDR1 and CDR2: MNHEY and SVGAGI. There are 12 residues in the CDR3. V lost 10 bases, J lost 2 bases, and 4 bases stayed unmatched. The CDR3 sequence is CATQRGTYEQYF. CDR3 bases: TGTGCCACACAGCGGGGGACCTACGAGCAGTACTTC.

The V call is TRBV16, the J call TRBJ1-1, with 7 bases that match TRBD1. CDR1 is KGHSY and CDR2 is FQNENV in the germline V gene. The length of the CDR3 is 14 residues. With 1 base clipped from V and 4 bases from J, the junction kept 3 bases outside the gene matches. As DNA, the CDR3 is TGTGCCAGCAGCCAATTAGGGGGCGTCACTGAAGCTTTCTTT. This codes for CASSQLGGVTEAFF.

CDR3 in amino acids: CASSAVSGEQFF. CDR3 nucleotide sequence: TGTGCCAGCAGCGCCGTTAGCGGTGAGCAGTTCTTC. J is TRBJ2-1 and V is TRBV9, with D possibly matching TRBD2 (6 bases). From germline, CDR1 is SGDLS and CDR2 YYNGEE. CDR3 size: 12 residues. V shed 3 bases and J shed 9 bases, with 10 bases lying between them.

The J gene is TRBJ2-3, the V gene TRBV27; 7 bases fit TRBD1. Looked up from germline, CDR1 is MNHEY and CDR2 is SMNVEV (reference sequence). The V segment lost 6 bases and the J segment 6 bases; nucleotides outside the gene matches: 12. The CDR3 extends over 15 amino acids. The CDR3 coding sequence is TGTGCCAGCAGCCCGGACAGGAGTTTTGACGATACGCAGTATTTT. It specifies CASSPDRSFDDTQYF.

The chain has TRBV7-9 and TRBJ2-7; 7 bases fit TRBD1. Per the germline V gene, CDR1 is SEHNR and CDR2 is FQNEAQ (reference sequence). The CDR3 has 15 amino acids. V was pared by 0 bases and J by 5 bases, with 7 bases of the junction left unmatched. As DNA, the CDR3 is TGTGCCAGCAGCTTAGCGAGGGGGCTACGGGACGAGCAGTACTTC. It translates to CASSLARGLRDEQYF. Full variable domain (outside the CDR3, taken from reference TRBV7-9 and TRBJ2-7): DTGVSQNPRHKITKRGQNVTFRCDPISEHNRLYWYRQTLGQGPEFLTYFQNEAQLEKSRLLSDRFSAERPKGSFSTLEIQRTEQGDSAMYLCASSLARGLRDEQYFGPGTRLTVT.

The chain uses TRBV6-5 and TRBJ2-1; D remains ambiguous. The ends were cut back, 8 bases at V and 9 bases at J, with 23 bases in the middle. The CDR3 loop spans 15 amino acids. Germline lookup yields CDR1 MNHEY and CDR2 SVGAGI. The CDR3 DNA reads TGTGCCAGCGGCAACACAAGGGTAACAGCGAGTGAGCAGTTCTTC. It specifies CASGNTRVTASEQFF.

As regards this clone: At the DNA level, this CDR3 is encoded by other sequences in the same sample as well. The V gene is TRBV29-1, the J gene TRBJ1-2; D gene unclear. The CDR3 length is 10 residues. The germline gives CDR1 SQVTM, CDR2 ANQGSEA. Deletions cut 0 bases from V and 5 bases from J, with 1 base between. The CDR3 protein is CSVEDYGYTF. CDR3 coding DNA: TGCAGCGTTGAAGATTATGGCTACACCTTC.

The chain has TRBV4-1 and TRBJ1-5; no clear D. CDR3 length: 14 amino acids. The V end was cut by 0 bases, the J end by 9 bases, with 12 bases between. Germline-derived CDR1 and CDR2 are MGHRA and YSYEKL. The CDR3 reads CASSQDPALGPQHF. CDR3 sequence (DNA): TGCGCCAGCAGCCAAGATCCCGCGTTAGGGCCCCAGCATTTT.

The chain is built from TRBV4-3 and TRBJ2-2; the D gene could be TRBD1 or TRBD2 (5 bases each). Between the trimmed V and J ends, which lost 0 bases and 5 bases, there was a span of 13 bases. The CDR3 is made up of 16 amino acids. The germline CDR1 and CDR2 sequences are LGHNA and YSLEER. The CDR3 reads CASSQDRFGGTGELFF. The DNA of the CDR3 is TGCGCCAGCAGCCAAGATAGGTTTGGGGGAACCGGGGAGCTGTTTTTT.

This rearrangement joins TRBV6-1 to TRBJ1-2; no definite D call. Germline CDR1 reads MNHNS; CDR2 reads SASEGT. Trimming stripped 4 bases from V and 4 bases from J, with 10 bases between. The CDR3 loop spans 13 amino acids. For the CDR3, the DNA is TGTGCCAGCAGTGCGTTGGGAGGCTATGGCTACACCTTC. Its translation is CASSALGGYGYTF.

The chain couples TRBV29-1 to TRBJ2-3, with no clear D. This CDR3 spans 16 amino acids. CDR1 and CDR2 (germline): SQVTM, ANQGSEA. Trimming took off 4 bases at V and 0 bases at J, with 17 bases between the two ends. The CDR3 DNA reads TGCAGCGTTGGAGAGGTTTTGACACCTAGCACAGATACGCAGTATTTT. It yields the protein CSVGEVLTPSTDTQYF.

As DNA, the CDR3 is TGTGCCAGCAGCCCCGGTGGGGGGTGGGAGCAGTACTTC. Encoded protein: CASSPGGGWEQYF. The genes are TRBV27 and TRBJ2-7; D perhaps matches TRBD2 (6 bases). Germline values: CDR1 MNHEY, CDR2 SMNVEV (reference sequence). Trimming took 6 bases from V and 7 from J, leaving 16 bases between them. The CDR3 extends over 13 amino acids.

J is TRBJ2-7 and V is TRBV28, with 7 positions matching TRBD2. With V trimmed by 11 bases and J by 2 bases, 6 bases remained unmatched. The CDR3 totals 12 residues. From germline, CDR1 is MDHEN and CDR2 SYDVKM. CDR3 region: CASWEGPYEQYF. The CDR3 DNA is TGTGCCTCGTGGGAGGGACCCTACGAGCAGTACTTC.

V gene TRBV30 combines with J gene TRBJ1-1, with 11 bases matching TRBD1. There are 15 residues in the CDR3. Germline CDR1 and CDR2: GTSNPN and SVGIG (reference sequence). V was pared by 0 bases and J by 3 bases, with 3 bases of the junction left unmatched. The CDR3 sequence is CAWSVRTGGYTEAFF. CDR3 bases: TGTGCCTGGAGTGTAAGGACAGGGGGCTACACTGAAGCTTTCTTT.

Note on this clone: Other DNA sequences in the same sample also yield this CDR3. The chain recombines TRBV6-1 with TRBJ2-7; D not resolved. CDR1 is MNHNS, CDR2 SASEGT, per germline. Between the trimmed V and J ends, which lost 2 bases and 2 bases, there was a span of 4 bases. The CDR3 spans 12 residues. CDR3 nucleotides: TGTGCCAGCAGTGAATTGGCCTACGAGCAGTACTTC. As protein: CASSELAYEQYF.

J is TRBJ2-2 and V is TRBV5-1, with TRBD1 identical over 9 bases. The CDR3 sequence is 20 residues long. With 7 bases clipped from V and 5 bases from J, the junction kept 24 bases outside the gene matches. CDR1 SGHRS and CDR2 YFSETQ come from the germline V gene. CDR3 in DNA: TGCGCCAGCTCTCTAAGGGGGGACAGGGAAGTGTCCGACCTAACCGGGGAGCTGTTTTTT. Its protein product is CASSLRGDREVSDLTGELFF.

Remarks on this clone: Other DNA sequences within the sample encode an identical CDR3. V gene TRBV5-1 combines with J gene TRBJ2-7, with a tentative D call TRBD2 (5 bases). Trimming left V 2 bases short and J 3 bases short, with 9 bases between. The CDR3 has 13 amino acids. The germline gives CDR1 SGHRS, CDR2 YFSETQ. CDR3 sequence (DNA): TGCGCCAGCAGCTTTGGCGGAGGCTACGAGCAGTACTTC. Protein: CASSFGGGYEQYF.

The V and J genes are TRBV9 and TRBJ1-2; TRBD1 matches at 7 bases. The V segment lost 3 bases and the J segment 4 bases; nucleotides outside the gene matches: 3. CDR1 and CDR2 from the germline V gene are SGDLS and YYNGEE. There are 13 residues in the CDR3. CDR3 in amino acids: CASSEGTAYGYTF. The CDR3 DNA reads as TGTGCCAGCAGCGAGGGGACAGCCTATGGCTACACCTTC.

The chain combines TRBV4-1 with TRBJ2-3; no definite D call. This CDR3 is 13 amino acids long. CDR1 and CDR2 (germline): MGHRA, YSYEKL. The V gene lost 0 bases and the J gene lost 6 bases, with 7 bases spanning the gap. CDR3 DNA sequence: TGCGCCAGCAGCCAAGAGTTTGGGGATACGCAGTATTTT. Its translation is CASSQEFGDTQYF.

This clone was seen a handful of times. This chain links TRBV6-1 with TRBJ1-2; D might be TRBD1 (6 bases). The CDR3 is 12 residues long. Germline CDR1 and CDR2: MNHNS and SASEGT. V lost 2 bases and J lost 5, with 6 bases in between. The CDR3 DNA is TGTGCCAGCAGTGAAACAGGGTATGGCTACACCTTC. Translated, it gives CASSETGYGYTF.

The rearrangement links TRBV5-6 to TRBJ2-5; 9 nucleotides agree with TRBD1. The J call may be incorrect, as the DNA end agrees better with TRBJ2-7. The germline V gene encodes CDR1 SGHDT and CDR2 YYEEEE. This CDR3 comprises 13 residues. CDR3 nucleotides: TGTGCCAGCAGCCGGGACAGGGCTTACGAGCAGTACTTC. This translates into CASSRDRAYEQYF.